The clone carrying this TCR beta chain was counted between two and nine times. Its specificity is not known. Germline CDR1 SEHNR, CDR2 FQNEAQ (reference sequence). Losses at the gene ends were 4 bases for V and 3 bases for J; bases not matched to a gene: 8. This CDR3 is 16 amino acids long. This entry belongs to a study of cytomegalovirus exposure and HLA in healthy donors. Study outcomes and limitations: In a later analysis, at a false discovery rate of 0.05, about 17,000 TCR beta sequences matched HLA alleles. Compared with the roughly 670-donor mean, an Asian-associated ancestry cluster reportedly had fewer N-insertions, according to a later analysis. It is likely that the observed cluster of highly shared sequence variants was a sequencing artifact.

It was with 60 Vbeta and 13 Jbeta primers that the PCR ran. Clones were read by immunoSEQ multiplex PCR, and TCRdb kept only the in-frame ones, dropping some. The sample includes 120,000 to 150,000 clones, over 60% of them seen just once. Healthy bone marrow donors supplied every sample. This clonotype originated in a woman younger than 30 in good health and CMV-seronegative. Sequencing was done on a sample of PBMCs. The chain uses TRBV7-9 and TRBJ2-2, with 7 bases identical to TRBD2. CDR3 sequence reads: CASSSRDYGDTGELFF. The CDR3 coding sequence is TGTGCCAGCAGCTCTAGGGACTACGGGGACACCGGGGAGCTGTTTTTT.